The next 5 T cell receptor beta chains were all read from a single sample in a study of T cell responses to AZD1222 COVID-19 vaccine. Libraries were prepared by immunoSEQ multiplex PCR; TCRdb keeps only in-frame clonotypes and omits some of them. The table has around 100,000 clones, around 87% seen once. The specimen comprised peripheral blood, sampled on day 0 of MenACWY control vaccination. All receptors derive from an adult in good health.

The gene calls are TRBV27 and TRBJ1-2; D is ambiguous. Germline values: CDR1 MNHEY, CDR2 SMNVEV (reference sequence). The CDR3 is 14 residues long. The ends were cut back, 2 bases at V and 9 bases at J, with 16 bases in the middle. The CDR3 protein is CASSLREGQPSYTF. Written as DNA, the CDR3 is TGTGCCAGCAGTTTAAGGGAAGGGCAGCCGAGCTACACCTTC.

This sequence joins TRBV20-1 and TRBJ1-2; the D is unclear. Germline-derived CDR1 and CDR2 are DFQATT and SNEGSKA (reference sequence). The CDR3 covers 13 residues. Deletions cut 3 bases from V and 9 bases from J, with 17 bases between. CDR3 DNA sequence: TGCAGTGCTAGTGTATTTGGATTTTGGAGCTACACCTTC. Its protein is CSASVFGFWSYTF.

The CDR3 region is CASSLGRPGGSPLHF. The CDR3, as DNA: TGTGCCAGCAGCTTAGGCAGGCCAGGGGGTTCACCCCTCCACTTT. The chain joins TRBV7-6 to TRBJ1-6; TRBD1 matches 7 bases. V shed 1 base, J shed 9 bases, and the junction held 6 bases outside the gene matches. CDR3 size: 15 residues. In germline, CDR1 is SGHVS, CDR2 FNYEAQ.

The CDR3 reads CASSPGGSLYEQYF. Here the CDR3 DNA reads TGTGCCAGCAGTCCAGGCGGAAGTCTCTACGAGCAGTACTTC. The chain uses TRBV11-2 and TRBJ2-7; D gene unclear. Germline values: CDR1 SGHAT, CDR2 FQNNGV. V lost 6 bases and J 3 bases, leaving 15 bases between the germline ends. The CDR3 spans 14 residues.

This clone was recorded many times. This sequence joins TRBV5-1 and TRBJ1-6, with a weak D call TRBD1 (5 bases). The CDR3 is 15 residues long. V lost 1 base to trimming and J lost 12 bases, with 17 bases between them. Germline V gene lookup returns CDR1 SGHRS and CDR2 YFSETQ. The CDR3 sequence is CASSLRGEARGPLHF. In DNA form, the CDR3 reads TGCGCCAGCAGCTTGCGGGGGGAGGCAAGGGGACCCCTCCACTTT.